This T cell receptor (beta chain) was obtained from a study of low-dose radiotherapy and immunotherapy resistance in tumors. In the study overall: Cyclophosphamide infusions of 200 mg/m2 came every two weeks, one day before radiation-immunotherapy.

This clonotype was detected ten times or more. Time point specified: before trial treatment. Donors received a regimen that comprised nivolumab, ipilimumab, aspirin, low-dose cyclophosphamide and low-dose radiotherapy. The patients who were eligible all carried advanced solid tumors that lacked tumor-infiltrating lymphocytes, meaning the tumors were TIL-negative. The CDR3 sequence is 14 residues long. V lost 5 bases to trimming and J lost 11 bases, with 16 bases between them. Looked up from germline, CDR1 is LNHDA and CDR2 is SQIVND (reference sequence). First-strand cDNA relied on TRAV- and TRBV-specific primers spanning alpha and beta chains. Amplification, which lasted approximately 19 PCR cycles, used a constant-region primer and V-primer adapter to amplify TCRs. A single record per CDR3 protein comes from TCRdb applying MiXCR to the reads. Here the sample spans 65,000 to 95,000 distinct CDR3 sequences, approximately 19% being singletons.

The receptor was derived from a male donor with prostate cancer. The V and J genes are TRBV19 and TRBJ1-6; D gene ambiguous. The specimen comprised PBMCs, sampled before treatment. The CDR3 spells CASSGVAGGAPLHF. In DNA, the CDR3 is TGTGCCAGTAGTGGGGTTGCTGGTGGGGCACCCCTCCACTTT.